The 28 T cell receptor beta chains below were found in one sample sequenced in a study of T-cell memory formation after mild COVID-19. One entry per CDR3 protein results from TCRdb running MiXCR on the 5' RACE reads. The profile covers around 200,000 distinct CDR3 sequences, with around 9.5% appearing a single time and about 3.8% taken by the ten largest. Material for sequencing was PBMCs or a T cell subset sorted from them (not recorded which). The receptors come from a man aged 18 to 35 who had mild COVID-19 (a few samples of this study predate the infection). Cell type and time point are not known.

This clonotype was detected a few times. V gene TRBV6-5 combines with J gene TRBJ1-1, with 8 bases matching TRBD1. CDR3 length equals 15 residues. From germline, CDR1 is MNHEY and CDR2 SVGAGI. V gave up 6 bases and J gave up 1 base; unmatched junction bases: 7. CDR3 in DNA: TGTGCCAGCAGCTACGACAGGGGTCCGAACACTGAAGCTTTCTTT. Translated: CASSYDRGPNTEAFF.

This clonotype showed up many times. This rearrangement joins TRBV6-5 to TRBJ1-4; a weak D match, TRBD1 (6 bases). The CDR3 extends over 13 amino acids. With 6 bases removed from V and 8 bases from J, the gap between germline ends came to 13 bases. Germline values: CDR1 MNHEY, CDR2 SVGAGI. CDR3 bases: TGTGCCAGCAGGCCAGGGGCAAGGGAAAAACTGTTTTTT. This gives the protein CASRPGAREKLFF.

The chain joins TRBV7-2 to TRBJ1-3, with D perhaps TRBD1 (5 bases). The CDR3 covers 16 residues. Germline V CDR1 and CDR2: SGHTA, FQGNSA. V lost 1 base, J lost 3 bases, and 13 bases lay in between. The CDR3 sequence is CASSLEAPGFGNTIYF. CDR3 nucleotides: TGTGCCAGCAGCTTAGAGGCTCCAGGGTTTGGAAACACCATATATTTT.

The J gene is TRBJ2-3, the V gene TRBV6-2 or TRBV6-3, with 8 bases matching TRBD2. This CDR3 has 14 residues. Germline values: CDR1 MNHEY, CDR2 SVGEGT. Trimming took 6 bases from V and 6 from J; bases not matched to a gene: 8. The CDR3 DNA is TGTGCCAGCAGCACCCGGGAGGGGGGGGATACGCAGTATTTT. Translating gives CASSTREGGDTQYF.

This clonotype was picked up a small number of times. The V gene is TRBV6-5, the J gene TRBJ2-2; 12 nucleotides align to TRBD2. CDR3 length: 18 residues. Per germline, CDR1 MNHEY and CDR2 SVGAGI. The junction had 12 bases not matched to a gene; V was cut back by 6 bases and J by 4 bases. The CDR3 is CASSRTSGGSTSTGELFF. The CDR3 DNA follows: TGTGCCAGCAGCCGTACTAGCGGGGGGTCTACCTCCACCGGGGAGCTGTTTTTT.

The table lists this clonotype with many counts. This chain links TRBV12-3 or TRBV12-4 with TRBJ2-1, with 11 positions matching TRBD1. This CDR3 region has 14 residues. The J segment lost 7 bases and the V segment lost 4 bases, leaving 3 bases of the junction unmatched. The CDR3 spells CASSSGQGANEQFF. The DNA of the CDR3 is TGTGCCAGCAGTTCTGGACAGGGGGCGAATGAGCAGTTCTTC.

This clonotype occurred a few times. The genes are TRBV18 and TRBJ2-2; tentatively, D is TRBD1 (5 bases). The V gene lost 1 base and the J gene lost 1 base, with 10 bases spanning the gap. Germline CDR1 reads KGHSH; CDR2 reads LQKENI. This CDR3 contains 16 residues. The CDR3 sequence is CASSPRSQGNTGELFF. CDR3 sequence (DNA): TGTGCCAGCTCACCACGTAGCCAGGGGAACACCGGGGAGCTGTTTTTT.

In its sample, this clonotype was seen a few times. At one end, the junction sequence differs from germline, possibly due to a read error. The CDR3 is CASSLAFRDNAQFF. For the CDR3, the DNA is TGTGCCAGCAGCTTAGCTTTCCGGGATAATGCGCAGTTCTTC. This rearrangement joins TRBV7-9 to TRBJ2-1; D perhaps matches TRBD2 (5 bases). The CDR3 consists of 14 residues. CDR1 is SEHNR and CDR2 is FQNEAQ in the germline V gene (reference sequence).

This clonotype was picked up many times. The DNA of the CDR3 is TGTGCCTGGAGTGTAATCCCCTCCAATGAGCAGTTCTTC. Protein: CAWSVIPSNEQFF. This chain links TRBV30 with TRBJ2-1; D is unclear. Per the germline V gene, CDR1 is GTSNPN and CDR2 is SVGIG (reference sequence). The CDR3 contains 13 residues. Trimming removed 0 bases at V and 6 bases at J, with 9 bases between.

This clonotype was observed a few times. The genes are TRBV11-2 and TRBJ1-3; D is uncertain. This CDR3 is built from 16 residues. Trimming removed 3 bases at V and 0 bases at J, with 12 bases between. CDR1 is SGHAT, CDR2 FQNNGV, per germline. Here the CDR3 DNA reads TGTGCCAGCAGCTTCTTGCAGGCCGTCTCTGGAAACACCATATATTTT. As protein: CASSFLQAVSGNTIYF.

This clonotype has a handful of counts. The chain uses TRBV7-2 and TRBJ1-5, with D possibly TRBD1 on 5 matching bases. Looked up from germline, CDR1 is SGHTA and CDR2 is FQGNSA. The CDR3 is 15 amino acids. V lost 5 bases and J lost 4, with 15 bases in between. The CDR3 here is CASSPWAGVNQPQHF. In DNA, the CDR3 is TGTGCCAGCAGCCCCTGGGCGGGGGTTAATCAGCCCCAGCATTTT.

This clonotype was found a few times. The chain recombines TRBV5-6 with TRBJ1-1; the D is unclear. Trimming removed 4 bases from V and 2 bases from J, with 18 bases in between. CDR3 size: 16 residues. CDR1 and CDR2 (germline): SGHDT, YYEEEE. CDR3 sequence: CASSLGRRVLNTEAFF. CDR3 nucleotide sequence: TGTGCCAGCAGCCTGGGTAGGAGAGTCCTAAACACTGAAGCTTTCTTT.

The genes are TRBV5-1 and TRBJ1-2; tentatively, D is TRBD1 (6 bases). CDR3 size: 16 residues. V gave up 3 bases and J gave up 6 bases, with 21 bases separating them. Germline lookup yields CDR1 SGHRS and CDR2 YFSETQ. The CDR3 spells CASSSSGTEEGDGYTF. CDR3 nucleotides: TGCGCCAGCAGCTCCTCCGGGACCGAAGAGGGGGATGGCTACACCTTC.

This clonotype appeared a few times. CDR3 sequence (DNA): TGTGCCAGCAGTTTAAGGGGTCACGCTGGAAACACCATATATTTT. It encodes CASSLRGHAGNTIYF. This chain connects TRBV27 to TRBJ1-3; the D gene is possibly TRBD1 (5 bases). The CDR3 consists of 15 residues. The germline gives CDR1 MNHEY, CDR2 SMNVEV (reference sequence). Trimming removed 2 bases at V and 2 bases at J, with 10 bases between.

This clonotype came up many times. The rearrangement uses TRBV5-1 and TRBJ2-7; D is ambiguous. CDR1 and CDR2 from the germline V gene are SGHRS and YFSETQ. Trimming removed 1 base at V and 3 bases at J, with 8 bases between. This CDR3 has 13 amino acids. This CDR3 reads CASSLYGDYEQYF. The CDR3 DNA follows: TGCGCCAGCAGCTTGTATGGGGACTACGAGCAGTACTTC.

This clonotype was seen a few times. The chain uses TRBV12-3 or TRBV12-4 and TRBJ1-1; D unresolved. The CDR3 loop spans 14 amino acids. V was shortened by 2 bases and J by 4 bases, with 11 bases between the two germline ends. The CDR3 reads CASSLRPEVTEAFF. CDR3 in DNA: TGTGCCAGCAGTTTAAGGCCGGAGGTCACTGAAGCTTTCTTT.

This clonotype occurred many times. The gene calls are TRBV20-1 and TRBJ2-7, with 8 bases identical to TRBD2. There are 15 residues in the CDR3. CDR1 and CDR2 from the germline V gene are DFQATT and SNEGSKA (reference sequence). The V segment lost 7 bases and the J segment 0 bases; nucleotides outside the gene matches: 11. CDR3 DNA sequence: TGCAGTGTAAGCGGGGGAACTGCAAGCTCCTACGAGCAGTACGTC. This translates into CSVSGGTASSYEQYV.

The chain carries TRBV24-1 and TRBJ2-1, with a possible D match to TRBD1 (7 bases). Between the trimmed V and J ends, which lost 3 bases and 8 bases, there was a span of 16 bases. The CDR3 has 15 amino acids. Germline CDR1 and CDR2: KGHDR and SFDVKD. The CDR3 loop reads CATSDPRGGGDEQFF. CDR3 DNA sequence: TGTGCCACCAGTGATCCTAGAGGAGGGGGCGATGAGCAGTTCTTC.

The V and J genes are TRBV20-1 and TRBJ2-5, with 8 positions matching TRBD1. The junction had 5 bases not matched to a gene; V was cut back by 4 bases and J by 4 bases. CDR3 length equals 13 residues. From germline, CDR1 is DFQATT and CDR2 SNEGSKA (reference sequence). As DNA, the CDR3 is TGCAGTGCTACAGGGGGCCAGGTAGAGACCCAGTACTTC. Amino acids: CSATGGQVETQYF.

This clonotype was seen just once. The chain combines TRBV11-2 with TRBJ2-3, with D tentatively TRBD2 (6 bases). CDR3 length: 22 residues. The V gene's germline CDR1 is SGHAT and CDR2 FQNNGV. The V and J ends lost 0 bases and 3 bases respectively, with 31 bases between them. The CDR3 DNA reads as TGTGCCAGCAGCTTAGACGTGGCGGGTAGCGGCCCCATGCCCGATCCGACAGATACGCAGTATTTT. Encoded protein: CASSLDVAGSGPMPDPTDTQYF.

This clonotype was detected only a few times. The V call is TRBV4-1, the J call TRBJ1-5; D ambiguous. The ends were cut back, 1 base at V and 3 bases at J, with 13 bases in the middle. The germline V gene encodes CDR1 MGHRA and CDR2 YSYEKL. This CDR3 has 16 amino acids. In DNA form, the CDR3 reads TGCGCCAGCAGCCAAGCAATACTTTTCAACAATCAGCCCCAGCATTTT. Its translation is CASSQAILFNNQPQHF.

This clonotype was counted a few times. The rearrangement links TRBV3-1 to TRBJ2-3; no firm D call. The CDR3 contains 13 residues. Trimming took 4 bases from V and 6 from J, leaving 11 bases between them. Germline CDR1 reads LGHDT; CDR2 reads YNNKEL (reference sequence). The CDR3 is CASSPSVVDTQYF. CDR3 DNA sequence: TGTGCCAGCAGCCCGTCCGTTGTGGATACGCAGTATTTT.

The chain joins TRBV18 to TRBJ2-5; D is perhaps TRBD1 (6 bases). The CDR3 spans 14 residues. Deletions cut 3 bases from V and 4 bases from J, with 12 bases between. The germline gives CDR1 KGHSH, CDR2 LQKENI. The CDR3 region has the DNA TGTGCCAGCTCACCTACAGGGTCCACAGAGACCCAGTACTTC. Translated: CASSPTGSTETQYF.

This clonotype was picked up one time. The chain employs TRBV11-3 and TRBJ2-7, with 7 bases that match TRBD1. V lost 5 bases to trimming and J lost 7 bases; unmatched junction nucleotides: 8. The germline V gene encodes CDR1 SGHNT and CDR2 YENEEA. The CDR3 runs to 13 residues. CDR3 sequence reads: CASSPRQGREQYF. CDR3 DNA: TGTGCCAGCAGCCCAAGACAGGGAAGGGAGCAGTACTTC.

The sample holds a few counts of this clonotype. V usage is TRBV7-2 and J usage is TRBJ1-1; D ambiguous. The CDR3 length is 15 residues. Trimming took 2 bases from V and 1 from J, leaving 11 bases between them. Germline loops: CDR1 SGHTA, CDR2 FQGNSA. CDR3 DNA sequence: TGTGCCAGCAGCTTAATCTACGGGGAGAACACTGAAGCTTTCTTT. It is translated as CASSLIYGENTEAFF.

This rearrangement joins TRBV11-2 to TRBJ2-2; D not resolved. Germline V CDR1 and CDR2: SGHAT, FQNNGV. The germline V and J ends were trimmed by 5 bases and 5 bases, with 6 bases remaining between them. The CDR3 sequence is 12 residues long. The CDR3 nucleotides read TGTGCCAGCAGCGCCGGAACCGGGGAGCTGTTTTTT. Its protein product is CASSAGTGELFF.

This clonotype was found a few times. This chain joins TRBV4-2 and TRBJ2-2; the D gene is possibly TRBD2 (6 bases). The CDR3 is made up of 15 amino acids. V dropped 5 bases and J dropped 3 bases, with 13 bases sitting between them. The germline CDR1 and CDR2 sequences are LGHNA and YNFKEQ. This chain's CDR3 is CASSFTGGYTGELFF. CDR3 coding DNA: TGTGCCAGCAGCTTTACCGGGGGATACACCGGGGAGCTGTTTTTT.

This clonotype has just a few counts. The chain is built from TRBV16 and TRBJ2-7; D is uncertain. The ends were cut back, 0 bases at V and 0 bases at J, with 6 bases in the middle. The CDR3 extends over 14 amino acids. The germline gives CDR1 KGHSY, CDR2 FQNENV. The CDR3 spells CASSQSHSSYEQYF. The CDR3 coding sequence is TGTGCCAGCAGCCAATCCCACAGCTCCTACGAGCAGTACTTC.